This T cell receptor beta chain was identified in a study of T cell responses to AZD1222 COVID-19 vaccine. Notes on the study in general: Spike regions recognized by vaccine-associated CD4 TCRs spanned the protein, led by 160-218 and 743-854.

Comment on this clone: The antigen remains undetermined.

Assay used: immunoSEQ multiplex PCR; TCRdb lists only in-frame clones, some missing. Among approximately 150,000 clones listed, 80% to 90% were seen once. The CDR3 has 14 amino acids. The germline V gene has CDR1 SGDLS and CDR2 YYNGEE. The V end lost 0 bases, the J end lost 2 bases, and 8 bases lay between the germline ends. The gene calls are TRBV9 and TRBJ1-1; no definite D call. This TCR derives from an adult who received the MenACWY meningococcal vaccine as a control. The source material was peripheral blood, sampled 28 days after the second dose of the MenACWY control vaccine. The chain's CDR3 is CASSVVGSNTEAFF. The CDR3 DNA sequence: TGTGCCAGCAGCGTAGTTGGAAGTAACACTGAAGCTTTCTTT.